Below, 29 T cell receptor beta chains from the same sample are listed, as sequenced in a study of shared clonotypes between healthy human individuals. TCRdb's table, derived via immunoSEQ multiplex PCR, lists solely in-frame clones and lacks some. The table has over 400,000 clones, around 80% seen once; the top ten hold more than 10%. The sample was PBMCs. Receptors originate from a woman between 40 and 55 years old in good health. Some clones in this sample may be carry-over from other donors' samples.

The V and J genes are TRBV5-6 and TRBJ2-1; 7 bases fit TRBD2. J gave up 0 bases and V 2 bases, and 11 bases lay outside the gene matches. Looked up from germline, CDR1 is SGHDT and CDR2 is YYEEEE. CDR3 length equals 18 residues. CDR3 nucleotides: TGTGCCAGCAGCTTTAGGCTAGCGGTCGTTAGCTCCTACAATGAGCAGTTCTTC. The encoded protein is CASSFRLAVVSSYNEQFF.

This chain links TRBV10-1 with TRBJ1-5; possibly TRBD1 for D (6 bases). Deletions cut 7 bases from V and 3 bases from J, with 19 bases between. Germline CDR1 reads WNHNN; CDR2 reads SYGVQD (reference sequence). The CDR3 covers 16 residues. CDR3: CASTSRWGLDNQPQHF. The CDR3 nucleotides read TGCGCCAGCACTTCGCGTTGGGGGCTGGACAATCAGCCCCAGCATTTT.

The chain is built from TRBV4-1 and TRBJ2-1, with 8 bases identical to TRBD2. J was trimmed by 7 bases and V by 3 bases; bases with no gene match: 2. The CDR3 runs 13 residues. Germline CDR1 is MGHRA and CDR2 is YSYEKL. The CDR3 spells CASSHGRENEQFF. The DNA of the CDR3 is TGCGCCAGCAGCCACGGGAGGGAAAATGAGCAGTTCTTC.

This rearrangement joins TRBV14 to TRBJ1-1; D perhaps matches TRBD1 (5 bases). Trimming took 0 bases from V and 7 from J, leaving 12 bases between them. This CDR3 contains 14 residues. CDR1 is SGHDN and CDR2 is FVKESK in the germline V gene. The CDR3 sequence: CASSQDAAGVEAFF. The CDR3 DNA is TGTGCCAGCAGCCAAGATGCAGCGGGGGTTGAAGCTTTCTTT.

The chain uses TRBV19 and TRBJ2-1; D perhaps matches TRBD1 (5 bases). This CDR3 has 12 residues. Germline values: CDR1 LNHDA, CDR2 SQIVND (reference sequence). Trimming took 5 bases from V and 8 from J, leaving 10 bases between them. As DNA, the CDR3 is TGTGCCAGTAGTCGGCAGGGCCATGAGCAGTTCTTC. Protein sequence: CASSRQGHEQFF.

The rearrangement links TRBV4-3 to TRBJ1-6; D unclear. The CDR3 runs 14 residues. The germline gives CDR1 LGHNA, CDR2 YSLEER. Trimming pared 0 bases from V and 7 bases from J, leaving 7 bases between. The CDR3 here is CASSQDGFNSPLHF. The CDR3 bases are TGCGCCAGCAGCCAAGATGGCTTCAATTCACCCCTCCACTTT.

V usage is TRBV28 and J usage is TRBJ1-2; the match to TRBD1 covers 8 bases. Germline-derived CDR1 and CDR2 are MDHEN and SYDVKM. V was clipped by 6 bases and J by 2 bases; unmatched bases: 8. This CDR3 is built from 15 residues. The CDR3 DNA follows: TGTGCCAGCAGCCGCGACAGGGGTTCAAACTATGGCTACACCTTC. This translates into CASSRDRGSNYGYTF.

In the case of this clone: Other DNA sequences in the same sample also yield this CDR3. The V call is TRBV10-2, the J call TRBJ2-7; TRBD2 matches 13 bases. Trimming cost V 3 bases and J 5 bases; bases outside gene matches: 4. Per the germline V gene, CDR1 is WSHSY and CDR2 is SAAADI. The CDR3 contains 15 residues. CDR3 in DNA: TGCGCCAGCAGTGAACTAGCGGGAGGGGCGCACGAGCAGTACTTC. Protein product: CASSELAGGAHEQYF.

The chain is built from TRBV7-7 and TRBJ2-5; a possible D gene is TRBD2 (6 bases). V lost 5 bases to trimming and J lost 1 base, with 14 bases between them. The CDR3 is made up of 15 amino acids. Germline V gene lookup returns CDR1 SSHAT and CDR2 FNYEAQ (reference sequence). CDR3 sequence reads: CASSEGLGGQETQYF. The CDR3 DNA sequence: TGTGCCAGCAGCGAAGGGCTGGGAGGCCAAGAGACCCAGTACTTC.

The V and J genes are TRBV5-5 and TRBJ1-4; D not resolved. This CDR3 is built from 15 residues. Between the trimmed V and J ends, which lost 4 bases and 4 bases, there was a span of 14 bases. The germline gives CDR1 SGHKS, CDR2 YYEKEE (reference sequence). The CDR3 bases are TGTGCCAGCAGCCGCGTAGCCCGGAATAATGAAAAACTGTTTTTT. It yields the protein CASSRVARNNEKLFF. The full variable domain, with the rest looked up from reference TRBV5-5 and TRBJ1-4, is DAGVTQSPTHLIKTRGQQVTLRCSPISGHKSVSWYQQVLGQGPQFIFQYYEKEERGRGNFPDRFSARQFPNYSSELNVNALLLGDSALYLCASSRVARNNEKLFFGSGTQLSVL.

J is TRBJ2-7 and V is TRBV30; 9 bases match TRBD2. The CDR3 contains 15 residues. With V trimmed by 2 bases and J by 6 bases, 11 bases remained unmatched. Germline assignment: CDR1 GTSNPN and CDR2 SVGIG (reference sequence). The CDR3 DNA reads as TGTGCCTGGAGTTCCTCGGCGGGAGGGCCCCTCGAGCAGTACTTC. Its translation: CAWSSSAGGPLEQYF.

The gene calls are TRBV29-1 and TRBJ2-1; 7 bases line up with TRBD2. The ends lost 4 bases at V and 8 bases at J; junction bases unmatched: 8. Germline V gene sequence: CDR1 SQVTM, CDR2 ANQGSEA. This CDR3 contains 13 residues. The CDR3 is CSVGTSRGDEQFF. As DNA, the CDR3 is TGCAGCGTTGGGACTAGTCGGGGCGATGAGCAGTTCTTC.

V usage is TRBV19 and J usage is TRBJ1-1, with D unresolved. The V and J ends lost 5 bases and 3 bases respectively, with 10 bases between them. This CDR3 comprises 13 residues. CDR1 LNHDA and CDR2 SQIVND come from the germline V gene (reference sequence). The CDR3 region has the DNA TGTGCCAGTAGTCTCTATAGGCACACTGAAGCTTTCTTT. This gives the protein CASSLYRHTEAFF. The entire variable domain, with the rest obtained from reference TRBV19 and TRBJ1-1, is as follows: DGGITQSPKYLFRKEGQNVTLSCEQNLNHDAMYWYRQDPGQGLRLIYYSQIVNDFQKGDIAEGYSVSREKKESFPLTVTSAQKNPTAFYLCASSLYRHTEAFFGQGTRLTVV.

In this sample, this clone turned up once. The chain uses TRBV7-2 and TRBJ2-1; 10 nucleotides align to TRBD2. V dropped 3 bases and J dropped 4; count of bases not matched to a gene: 6. The germline V gene has CDR1 SGHTA and CDR2 FQGNSA. CDR3 size: 16 residues. The DNA of the CDR3 is TGTGCCAGCAGCTTGTCTTGGACTAGCGGTTACAATGAGCAGTTCTTC. Its translation is CASSLSWTSGYNEQFF.

The chain is built from TRBV5-4 and TRBJ2-3, with TRBD1 identical over 9 bases. The CDR3 is 14 amino acids. CDR1 is SGHNT and CDR2 is YYREEE in the germline V gene (reference sequence). V dropped 3 bases and J dropped 4; count of bases not matched to a gene: 3. The CDR3 DNA reads TGTGCCAGCAGCTGGACAGGGGACGCAGATACGCAGTATTTT. Translation gives CASSWTGDADTQYF.

This chain links TRBV25-1 with TRBJ2-2; weak D call: TRBD2 (5 bases). This CDR3 has 13 residues. Trimming pared 8 bases from V and 4 bases from J, leaving 11 bases between. Germline assignment: CDR1 MGHDK and CDR2 SYGVNS. CDR3 in amino acids: CASSVSATGELFF. CDR3 nucleotide sequence: TGTGCCAGCTCCGTTAGCGCCACCGGGGAGCTGTTTTTT.

This chain links TRBV27 with TRBJ2-1; no clear D gene. CDR1 and CDR2 (germline): MNHEY, SMNVEV (reference sequence). V gave up 6 bases and J gave up 10 bases, with 10 bases separating them. This CDR3 region has 11 residues. The CDR3 sequence is CASSSMEEQFF. CDR3 bases: TGTGCCAGCAGCTCAATGGAGGAGCAGTTCTTC.

The rearrangement links TRBV9 to TRBJ2-1, with 8 bases lining up with TRBD2. The CDR3 contains 18 residues. Germline lookup yields CDR1 SGDLS and CDR2 YYNGEE. V shed 3 bases and J 2 bases; nucleotides not matched to a gene: 13. In nucleotides, the CDR3 is TGTGCCAGCAGCGCCTCTCCGGGAGGGCCGGGCGCCTACAATGAGCAGTTCTTC. Translated: CASSASPGGPGAYNEQFF.

The chain combines TRBV27 with TRBJ2-5, with D maybe TRBD1 (5 bases). Germline V lookup: CDR1 MNHEY, CDR2 SMNVEV (reference sequence). Deletions cut 1 base from V and 2 bases from J, with 14 bases between. This CDR3 comprises 16 residues. This CDR3 is CASSLLGAGWQETQYF. CDR3 nucleotides: TGTGCCAGCAGTTTATTAGGGGCAGGGTGGCAAGAGACCCAGTACTTC.

This sequence joins TRBV6-5 and TRBJ2-3; TRBD2 matches 13 bases. J gave up 7 bases and V 6 bases, and 7 bases lay outside the gene matches. This CDR3 is built from 15 residues. Germline assignment: CDR1 MNHEY and CDR2 SVGAGI. CDR3: CASSLGTSGIYTQYF. As DNA, the CDR3 is TGTGCCAGCAGCCTAGGGACTAGCGGGATATATACGCAGTATTTT.

The chain employs TRBV10-2 and TRBJ2-1; 13 positions match TRBD2. The CDR3 covers 14 residues. Germline V gives CDR1 WSHSY, CDR2 SAAADI. V shed 4 bases, J shed 10 bases, and the junction held 4 bases outside the gene matches. The CDR3 DNA sequence: TGCGCCAGCAGTGCCCTGGGACTAGCGGGAGAGCAGTTCTTC. Its protein product is CASSALGLAGEQFF.

This clone is a singleton in its sample. V usage is TRBV4-1 and J usage is TRBJ2-3; perhaps TRBD2 as D (6 bases). The germline CDR1 and CDR2 sequences are MGHRA and YSYEKL. Deletions cut 3 bases from V and 6 bases from J, with 10 bases between. This CDR3 is 13 amino acids long. CDR3 nucleotides: TGCGCCAGCAGCCACCGGAGGGCGGATACGCAGTATTTT. Its translation is CASSHRRADTQYF.

This clone was recorded a few times. The sample contains more than one DNA sequence encoding this CDR3. In DNA, the CDR3 is TGTGCCAGCAGTTTATTGGTTGGACAGCCCCAGCATTTT. This encodes CASSLLVGQPQHF. V and J are TRBV28 and TRBJ1-5; D is ambiguous. Germline loops: CDR1 MDHEN, CDR2 SYDVKM. The V end lost 1 base, the J end lost 7 bases, and 8 bases lay between the germline ends. There are 13 residues in the CDR3. Full variable domain (remainder filled in from reference TRBV28 and TRBJ1-5): DVKVTQSSRYLVKRTGEKVFLECVQDMDHENMFWYRQDPGLGLRLIYFSYDVKMKEKGDIPEGYSVSREKKERFSLILESASTNQTSMYLCASSLLVGQPQHFGDGTRLSIL.

This clone occurred a few times. The rearrangement links TRBV30 to TRBJ1-1; D is ambiguous. V lost 0 bases and J 4 bases, leaving 15 bases between the germline ends. The CDR3 covers 15 residues. In germline, CDR1 is GTSNPN, CDR2 SVGIG (reference sequence). The CDR3 loop reads CAWSVFGSLVTEAFF. The CDR3, as DNA: TGTGCCTGGAGTGTTTTCGGCAGTCTGGTCACTGAAGCTTTCTTT.

This chain uses TRBV28 with TRBJ2-6, with unresolved D. The CDR3 consists of 14 residues. V shed 10 bases and J shed 0 bases, with 10 bases lying between them. Germline V gene sequence: CDR1 MDHEN, CDR2 SYDVKM. The DNA of the CDR3 is TGTGCCAACGAGGAGAGCTCTGGGGCCAACGTCCTGACTTTC. Translation: CANEESSGANVLTF.

The chain carries TRBV10-2 and TRBJ2-1; TRBD2 is a possible D gene (6 bases). This CDR3 is built from 18 residues. Deletions cut 8 bases from V and 7 bases from J, with 30 bases between. Per germline, CDR1 WSHSY and CDR2 SAAADI. CDR3 in amino acids: CASQGLGGRDLVGNEQFF. The DNA of the CDR3 is TGCGCCAGCCAGGGCCTTGGGGGTAGGGACTTAGTGGGGAATGAGCAGTTCTTC.

The chain employs TRBV5-1 and TRBJ2-7, with 8 bases fitting TRBD1. Looked up from germline, CDR1 is SGHRS and CDR2 is YFSETQ. With 2 bases clipped from V and 1 base from J, the junction kept 8 bases outside the gene matches. The CDR3 has 16 residues. For the CDR3, the DNA is TGCGCCAGCAGCTTAACTCCGGGACAGGTGTCCTACGAGCAGTACTTC. Translated: CASSLTPGQVSYEQYF.

This clone has just a few counts. This chain connects TRBV5-1 to TRBJ2-1; 11 positions agree with TRBD2. With 4 bases clipped from V and 3 bases from J, the junction kept 9 bases outside the gene matches. CDR1 and CDR2 (germline): SGHRS, YFSETQ. The CDR3 has 17 amino acids. CDR3 nucleotides: TGCGCCAGCAGCCCGACCATAGCGGGAGGGTTCTACAATGAGCAGTTCTTC. This gives the protein CASSPTIAGGFYNEQFF.

CDR3 region: CASSIFGEARRYQETQYF. The CDR3 nucleotides are TGTGCCAGCAGCATTTTCGGGGAGGCCCGCCGATACCAAGAGACCCAGTACTTC. The chain joins TRBV7-9 to TRBJ2-5; TRBD2 is a possible D gene (6 bases). Germline-derived CDR1 and CDR2 are SEHNR and FQNEAQ (reference sequence). The CDR3 runs 18 residues. V lost 5 bases and J 0 bases, leaving 22 bases between the germline ends. The full variable domain, its missing parts supplied by reference TRBV7-9 and TRBJ2-5, is DTGVSQNPRHKITKRGQNVTFRCDPISEHNRLYWYRQTLGQGPEFLTYFQNEAQLEKSRLLSDRFSAERPKGSFSTLEIQRTEQGDSAMYLCASSIFGEARRYQETQYFGPGTRLLVL.